This entry concerns a single TCR beta chain. Its antigen is still unknown. TCRalpha and TCRbeta libraries used 5'RACE with constant-segment primers and UMIs. TCRdb reanalysed the 5' RACE reads using MiXCR and keeps one entry per CDR3 protein. Among about 400,000 distinct CDR3 sequences listed, more than 15% were seen once. These data belong to a study of T-cell memory formation after mild COVID-19. Study findings and constraints: Among clones contracting day 15 to 85, CD4/CD8 was balanced, whereas later expanders leaned CD4+.

This CDR3 is 13 amino acids long. Germline V lookup: CDR1 MNHEY, CDR2 SVGAGI. Trimming left V 2 bases short and J 4 bases short, with 8 bases between. Sample: PBMCs or a T cell subset sorted from them (not recorded which). The clonotype comes from a man aged 18 to 30 who had mild COVID-19 (a few samples of this study predate the infection). Cell type and time point are not known. This sequence joins TRBV6-5 and TRBJ1-1; D is ambiguous. The CDR3 DNA is TGTGCCAGCAGTTACGCTCACAGCACTGAAGCTTTCTTT. It translates to CASSYAHSTEAFF.